The sequence of this T cell receptor beta chain was determined in a study of blood T cell repertoires in COVID-19. The CDR3 is 13 residues long. Germline CDR1 SEHNR, CDR2 FQNEAQ (reference sequence). The V gene lost 5 bases and the J gene lost 8 bases, with 10 bases spanning the gap. Authors' methods: Estimates of nucleated cell counts were drawn from the amplification of reference gene primers. Repertoires were generated with immunoSEQ multiplex PCR, while TCRdb's copy carries only in-frame clones and drops some. The D gene and trimming were derived from the DNA, and the V and J assignments and clone size from that table. This table holds about 250,000 clones, approximately 80% found once.

V usage is TRBV7-9 and J usage is TRBJ1-6, with D perhaps matching TRBD1 (6 bases). This clonotype was sampled from an older man with acute or convalescent COVID-19. Sequencing input: peripheral blood. The CDR3 DNA reads TGTGCCAGCAGCCCCCGACAGGATTCACCCCTCCACTTT. It specifies CASSPRQDSPLHF.